This TCR beta chain was obtained from a study of T cell responses to AZD1222 COVID-19 vaccine. Generated by immunoSEQ multiplex PCR, the TCRdb table keeps only in-frame clones and is missing some. The sample holds some 140,000 clones, roughly 87% seen once. Pooling of second doses given at about 4 or about 12 weeks was done. The origin of this receptor is an adult who received the AZD1222 COVID-19 vaccine. The sample was peripheral blood, taken 28 days after the second AZD1222 dose.

The CDR3 region is CASSLVNEQYF. DNA for the CDR3: TGTGCCAGCAGCTTGGTCAACGAGCAGTACTTC. The rearrangement links TRBV5-6 to TRBJ2-7; D unclear. Germline V lookup: CDR1 SGHDT, CDR2 YYEEEE. This CDR3 region has 11 residues. Trimming shortened V by 0 bases and J by 5 bases, and 3 bases separated the two germline ends.